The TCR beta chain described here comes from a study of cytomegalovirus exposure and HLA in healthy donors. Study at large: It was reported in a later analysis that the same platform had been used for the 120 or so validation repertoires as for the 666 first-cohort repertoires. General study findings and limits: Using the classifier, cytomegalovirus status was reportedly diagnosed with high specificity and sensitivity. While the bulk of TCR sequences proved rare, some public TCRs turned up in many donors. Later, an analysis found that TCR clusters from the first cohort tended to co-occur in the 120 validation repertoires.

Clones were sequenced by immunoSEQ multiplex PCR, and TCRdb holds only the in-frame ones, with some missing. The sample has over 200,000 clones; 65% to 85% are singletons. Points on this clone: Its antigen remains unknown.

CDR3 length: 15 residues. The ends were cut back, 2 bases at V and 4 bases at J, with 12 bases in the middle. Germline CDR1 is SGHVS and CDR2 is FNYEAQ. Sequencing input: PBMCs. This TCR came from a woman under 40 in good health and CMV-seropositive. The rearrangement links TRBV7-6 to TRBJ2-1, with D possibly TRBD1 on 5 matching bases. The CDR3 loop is CASSLKPQGYNEQFF. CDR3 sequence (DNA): TGTGCCAGCAGCTTAAAGCCCCAGGGTTACAATGAGCAGTTCTTC.